These 20 T cell receptor beta chains came from one sample sequenced in a study of quantifying T cell responses using KT2 cells. Study at large: Reverse transcription used primers in the TCR alpha and beta constant regions.

The cDNA 3' end received a ligated oligonucleotide with a UMI. An equimolar mix of RC1.1 and RC1.2 primed the beta chain across TRBC1 and TRBC2. TCRdb fed the UMI-ligation and nested PCR reads into MiXCR, producing one record per CDR3 protein. The profile shows tens of thousands of distinct CDR3 sequences, around an eighth of them singletons. Sequenced: PBMCs spiked with cells of the T cell clone KT2. All receptors come from a human donor.

The J gene is TRBJ2-6, the V gene TRBV28; weak D call: TRBD2 (7 bases). This CDR3 is built from 20 residues. Germline assignment: CDR1 MDHEN and CDR2 SYDVKM. V was cut by 4 bases and J by 0 bases, with 22 bases left in between. The chain's CDR3 is CASSSEGAGARPSGANVLTF. CDR3 in DNA: TGTGCCAGCAGTTCCGAGGGCGCGGGGGCGCGTCCCTCTGGGGCCAACGTCCTGACTTTC. Looking up the rest from reference TRBV28 and TRBJ2-6 gives the full variable domain: DVKVTQSSRYLVKRTGEKVFLECVQDMDHENMFWYRQDPGLGLRLIYFSYDVKMKEKGDIPEGYSVSREKKERFSLILESASTNQTSMYLCASSSEGAGARPSGANVLTFGAGSRLTVL.

V is TRBV6-2 or TRBV6-3 and J is TRBJ1-1; a weak D match, TRBD1 (5 bases). Germline CDR1 is MNHEY and CDR2 is SVGEGT. The CDR3 is made up of 14 amino acids. V lost 2 bases to trimming and J lost 1 base, with 8 bases between them. CDR3 sequence reads: CASSYRGSNTEAFF. Here the CDR3 DNA reads TGTGCCAGCAGTTACAGGGGATCGAACACTGAAGCTTTCTTT.

This clonotype was observed a few times. V usage is TRBV20-1 and J usage is TRBJ2-4; 8 nucleotides line up with TRBD1. The V gene's germline CDR1 is DFQATT and CDR2 SNEGSKA (reference sequence). The CDR3 sequence is 14 residues long. CDR3 loop: CRADRELAKNIQYF. In DNA, the CDR3 is TGCAGGGCGGACAGGGAACTAGCCAAAAACATTCAGTACTTC.

This clonotype was counted a few times. The chain employs TRBV7-9 and TRBJ2-1; the D gene is possibly TRBD2 (6 bases). CDR3 length equals 15 residues. V was trimmed by 6 bases and J by 7 bases, leaving 19 bases between them. Germline V lookup: CDR1 SEHNR, CDR2 FQNEAQ (reference sequence). CDR3 amino acids: CASSKLGGVQNEQFF. The CDR3 nucleotides are TGTGCCAGCAGTAAACTGGGCGGGGTTCAGAATGAGCAGTTCTTC. Complete variable domain (other parts from reference TRBV7-9 and TRBJ2-1): DTGVSQNPRHKITKRGQNVTFRCDPISEHNRLYWYRQTLGQGPEFLTYFQNEAQLEKSRLLSDRFSAERPKGSFSTLEIQRTEQGDSAMYLCASSKLGGVQNEQFFGPGTRLTVL.

The V call is TRBV6-5, the J call TRBJ1-2; no clear D. V lost 2 bases, J lost 0 bases, and 10 bases lay in between. From germline, CDR1 is MNHEY and CDR2 SVGAGI. CDR3 size: 15 residues. This CDR3 is CASSYARLTNYGYTF. In DNA, the CDR3 is TGTGCCAGCAGTTACGCGCGGTTGACTAACTATGGCTACACCTTC.

There are many counts of this clonotype. J is TRBJ2-1 and V is TRBV4-1; 7 bases fit TRBD2. This CDR3 spans 16 amino acids. Germline V gene sequence: CDR1 MGHRA, CDR2 YSYEKL. Trimming took 3 bases from V and 0 from J; bases not matched to a gene: 5. The CDR3 coding sequence is TGCGCCAGCAGCCATGCCGGGGGGAGCTCCTACAATGAGCAGTTCTTC. It translates to CASSHAGGSSYNEQFF.

The rearrangement uses TRBV6-2 or TRBV6-3 and TRBJ1-5; the D is unclear. V lost 2 bases, J lost 4 bases, and 27 bases lay in between. The CDR3 totals 20 residues. Germline V gene data show CDR1 as MNHEY and CDR2 as SVGEGT. CDR3: CASSYRAGKASYTLNQPQHF. The CDR3 DNA reads as TGTGCCAGCAGTTACCGCGCAGGCAAGGCCTCTTACACCTTGAATCAGCCCCAGCATTTT.

This clonotype was counted between two and nine times. The chain joins TRBV14 to TRBJ2-5, with TRBD2 matching 9 bases. There are 16 residues in the CDR3. CDR1 and CDR2 from the germline V gene are SGHDN and FVKESK. Trimming took 1 base from V and 2 from J; bases not matched to a gene: 5. The CDR3 coding sequence is TGTGCCAGCAGCCAAGGACTAGCGGTCGGTCAAGAGACCCAGTACTTC. Amino acid sequence: CASSQGLAVGQETQYF.

Worth noting for this clonotype: At one boundary the junction diverges from the germline segment, which might be a read error. The V gene is TRBV4-2, the J gene TRBJ1-4; a possible D gene is TRBD1 (5 bases). Germline values: CDR1 LGHNA, CDR2 YNFKEQ. This CDR3 spans 16 amino acids. As DNA, the CDR3 is TGCGCCAGCAGCCGCTCCATAACAGGAAGAAATGAAAAACTGTTTTTT. Protein: CASSRSITGRNEKLFF.

Only a few counts were recorded for this clonotype. The CDR3 reads CASSQDTTRYEQYF. The CDR3 coding sequence is TGCGCCAGCAGCCAAGATACGACCCGCTACGAGCAGTACTTC. The V call is TRBV4-3, the J call TRBJ2-7, with D unclear. Between the trimmed V and J ends, which lost 0 bases and 3 bases, there was a span of 9 bases. The CDR3 covers 14 residues. Looked up from germline, CDR1 is LGHNA and CDR2 is YSLEER.

The chain employs TRBV7-2 and TRBJ1-2; 12 nucleotides line up with TRBD1. Unmatched junction bases numbered 8, after V lost 2 bases and J lost 1 base. The CDR3 totals 18 residues. Germline loops: CDR1 SGHTA, CDR2 FQGNSA. The CDR3 sequence: CASSLPGQGARNNYGYTF. Here the CDR3 DNA reads TGTGCCAGCAGCTTACCGGGACAGGGGGCGAGAAATAACTATGGCTACACCTTC.

This clonotype was counted many times. V usage is TRBV4-1 and J usage is TRBJ1-2; perhaps TRBD1 as D (6 bases). V was shortened by 3 bases and J by 4 bases, with 9 bases between the two germline ends. The germline V gene encodes CDR1 MGHRA and CDR2 YSYEKL. The CDR3 is made up of 13 amino acids. CDR3 in DNA: TGCGCCAGCAGCCAGCGGACAGCCTATGGCTACACCTTC. Translating it yields CASSQRTAYGYTF.

This clonotype has at least ten counts. The chain joins TRBV7-2 to TRBJ2-3; TRBD2 aligns across 9 bases. The CDR3 runs 16 residues. Germline V lookup: CDR1 SGHTA, CDR2 FQGNSA. V dropped 6 bases and J dropped 2; count of bases not matched to a gene: 9. CDR3 region: CASRSRTSAHTDTQYF. The CDR3 coding sequence is TGTGCCAGCAGATCCCGGACTAGCGCACACACAGATACGCAGTATTTT.

This clonotype was detected only a few times. The rearrangement joins TRBV29-1 to TRBJ2-7; D is perhaps TRBD2 (5 bases). Germline-derived CDR1 and CDR2 are SQVTM and ANQGSEA. The V and J ends lost 0 bases and 2 bases respectively, with 11 bases between them. The CDR3 covers 14 residues. In nucleotides, the CDR3 is TGCAGCGTTGAAGAACGGGGTCCGCCCTACGAGCAGTACTTC. The encoded protein is CSVEERGPPYEQYF.

In its sample, this clonotype was seen many times. This rearrangement joins TRBV6-5 to TRBJ2-1; 15 positions agree with TRBD2. The CDR3 loop spans 15 amino acids. V was pared by 2 bases and J by 8 bases, with 1 base of the junction left unmatched. Germline V gene data show CDR1 as MNHEY and CDR2 as SVGAGI. The CDR3 spells CASSYGLAGGHEQFF. For the CDR3, the DNA is TGTGCCAGCAGTTACGGACTAGCGGGGGGGCATGAGCAGTTCTTC.

Only a few counts were recorded for this clonotype. The rearrangement uses TRBV5-1 and TRBJ2-1, with D possibly being TRBD2 (5 bases). V dropped 0 bases and J dropped 1 base, with 8 bases sitting between them. CDR1 is SGHRS and CDR2 is YFSETQ in the germline V gene. The CDR3 spans 15 residues. This CDR3 is CASSLGGESYNEQFF. CDR3 in DNA: TGCGCCAGCAGCTTGGGGGGAGAGTCCTACAATGAGCAGTTCTTC.

A few counts support this clonotype. V and J are TRBV2 and TRBJ2-5; 7 positions match TRBD2. Germline CDR1 reads SNHLY; CDR2 reads FYNNEI. V lost 6 bases to trimming and J lost 3 bases; unmatched junction nucleotides: 7. The CDR3 is 14 amino acids. The CDR3, as DNA: TGTGCCAGCAGCCCCCTCGGGACTAAAGAGACCCAGTACTTC. Its protein product is CASSPLGTKETQYF.

The rearrangement links TRBV24-1 to TRBJ2-3; D may be TRBD2 (5 bases). The CDR3 runs 16 residues. The V end lost 4 bases, the J end lost 3 bases, and 16 bases lay between the germline ends. Germline lookup yields CDR1 KGHDR and CDR2 SFDVKD. The CDR3 sequence: CATSDATRSGTDTQYF. In nucleotides, the CDR3 is TGTGCCACCAGTGACGCGACAAGGTCGGGGACAGATACGCAGTATTTT.

CDR3 residues: CASSLQGGNQPQHF. The CDR3 DNA reads TGTGCCAGCAGTTTACAGGGAGGCAATCAGCCCCAGCATTTT. The V call is TRBV6-2 or TRBV6-3, the J call TRBJ1-5; TRBD1 is a possible D gene (6 bases). The CDR3 loop spans 14 amino acids. Trimming pared 4 bases from V and 2 bases from J, leaving 9 bases between. Germline V lookup: CDR1 MNHEY, CDR2 SVGEGT.

J is TRBJ1-1 and V is TRBV6-6; TRBD1 agrees at 9 bases. Trimming took 5 bases from V and 3 from J; bases not matched to a gene: 13. CDR3 length: 17 residues. Germline-derived CDR1 and CDR2 are MNHNY and SVGAGI (reference sequence). The CDR3 loop is CASSIPGTGWWDTEAFF. The CDR3 nucleotides are TGTGCCAGCAGTATCCCCGGGACAGGGTGGTGGGACACTGAAGCTTTCTTT.